This T cell receptor beta chain was sequenced during a study of T cells in Graves' hyperthyroidism and ophthalmopathy. Study observations and caveats: Most thyroid clonotypes with frequency above 0.001 were detected in blood. Model predictions of ophthalmopathy came a median approximately 6 months before onset.

Amplification of TCR beta CDR3 regions used RNA as the template. HTBI primers were the set used in a first-round RT-PCR of the TCR CDR3. TCRdb used MiXCR to reprocess the multiplex PCR reads, holding one entry per CDR3 protein. This sample has roughly 740,000 distinct CDR3 sequences; around 15% occur once, and the top ten carry around 8.1%. A remark on this clonotype: Its antigen is as yet unknown.

Germline V gene lookup returns CDR1 SEHNR and CDR2 FQNEAQ (reference sequence). The CDR3 runs 17 residues. The V and J ends lost 1 base and 3 bases respectively, with 19 bases between them. The clonotype was recovered from a man between 18 and 29 years old with Graves' hyperthyroidism. This chain uses TRBV7-9 with TRBJ2-7, with D possibly matching TRBD2 (7 bases). Sequenced input: blood. Written as DNA, the CDR3 is TGTGCCAGCAGCTTAGGGGGGGGCGGGACAACTAACTACGAGCAGTACTTC. Protein sequence: CASSLGGGGTTNYEQYF.